A selection of T cell receptor beta chains follows, all from one sample in a study of T cell responses to AZD1222 COVID-19 vaccine. TCRdb keeps only in-frame clones here, not all; method: immunoSEQ multiplex PCR. The sample consists of some 150,000 clones, roughly nine tenths of them appearing once. Sequenced material: peripheral blood, taken on day 0 of AZD1222 vaccination. The receptors derive from an adult in good health. Both conserved end residues are part of each CDR3. Fields, in order: V gene, J gene, D gene, clone size, CDR3 DNA, CDR3 protein. A D gene is named only where the DNA matches it firmly. Rows give clone size only sometimes, using once, few, many, or a class for an expanded clone.

TRBV30	TRBJ1-2	-	-	TGTGCCTGGAGGGCCTCGGGGTACGGCTACACCTTC	CAWRASGYGYTF
TRBV5-4	TRBJ1-4	TRBD1	-	TGTGCCAGCAGCCTCGACAGGGCAGTGGAAAAACTGTTTTTT	CASSLDRAVEKLFF
TRBV4-3	TRBJ2-3	-	few	TGCGCCAGCAGCCAAGAACCGCGGGACTCACGCACAGATACGCAGTATTTT	CASSQEPRDSRTDTQYF
TRBV28	TRBJ2-6	-	-	TGTGCCAGCACCAGGGGGGCCAGCTCTGGGGCCAACGTCCTGACTTTC	CASTRGASSGANVLTF
TRBV7-2	TRBJ2-7	-	-	TGTGCCAGCAGCTTAGATCTGACTAGTTTACTCTACGAGCAGTACTTC	CASSLDLTSLLYEQYF
TRBV7-7	TRBJ2-5	-	-	TGTGCTAGCAGCTCCATGCCGGGGGAGACCCAGTACTTC	CASSSMPGETQYF
TRBV29-1	TRBJ1-2	-	-	TGCAGCGTTGAGGGCAGGCCGAACTATGGCTACACCTTC	CSVEGRPNYGYTF
TRBV19	TRBJ2-1	TRBD2	once	TGTGCCAGCCGACTAGCGGGTGTCCACAATGAGCAGTTCTTC	CASRLAGVHNEQFF
TRBV19	TRBJ1-1	TRBD1	-	TGTGCCAGCCTGACAGGGATGAACACTGAAGCTTTCTTT	CASLTGMNTEAFF
TRBV30	TRBJ2-7	-	-	TGTGCCTGGAAGGGACTGGAGGAGGGTTACGAGCAGTACTTC	CAWKGLEEGYEQYF
TRBV28	TRBJ1-5	-	-	TGTGCCAGCAGTTTACCCCAAGATGGCAATCAGCCCCAGCATTTT	CASSLPQDGNQPQHF
TRBV11-3	TRBJ2-1	-	once	TGTGCCAGCAGCCTAAAAGCCGGGACCATCAATGAGCAGTTCTTC	CASSLKAGTINEQFF
TRBV3-1/TRBV3-2	TRBJ1-4	-	-	TGTGCCAGCTCCCGGGGAACAACTAATGAAAAACTGTTTTTT	CASSRGTTNEKLFF
TRBV30	TRBJ2-1	TRBD1	-	TGTGCCTGGGACCCCGGGACAGGGTCCTACAATGAGCAGTTCTTC	CAWDPGTGSYNEQFF
TRBV6-2/TRBV6-3	TRBJ2-5	-	-	TGTGCCAGCAGTATGAATCGGGGAATTAAAGAGACCCAGTACTTC	CASSMNRGIKETQYF
TRBV5-1	TRBJ2-7	-	-	TGCGCCAGCAGCTTACACAGGAGCTCCTACGAGCAGTACTTC	CASSLHRSSYEQYF
TRBV6-2/TRBV6-3	TRBJ1-5	TRBD1	-	TGTGCCAGCAGCCGCCGGACAGGGTCGGCCAATCAGCCCCAGCATTTT	CASSRRTGSANQPQHF
TRBV7-2	TRBJ2-7	-	once	TGTGCCAGCAGCTTAGTTGTGACTACCGACGAGCAGTACTTC	CASSLVVTTDEQYF
TRBV18	TRBJ2-7	TRBD2	-	TGTGCCAGCTCTCCAACACTAGCGGGAGCCTACGAGCAGTACTTC	CASSPTLAGAYEQYF
TRBV9	TRBJ2-1	TRBD2	-	TGTGCCAGCAGCCGAACTAGCGCCTACAATGAGCAGTTCTTC	CASSRTSAYNEQFF
TRBV4-1	TRBJ2-7	TRBD2	-	TGCGCCAGCAGCCAAGTCGGGGGGGCGTACGAGCAGTACTTC	CASSQVGGAYEQYF
TRBV20-1	TRBJ2-3	-	once	TGCAGTGCTAGTCGGTCGCGGGCAGATACGCAGTATTTT	CSASRSRADTQYF
TRBV6-5	TRBJ1-1	-	-	TGTGCCAGTCTCAGAGGGTCCCCGAACACTGAAGCTTTCTTT	CASLRGSPNTEAFF
TRBV24-1	TRBJ1-6	-	-	TGTGCCACCAGTGCAGGGCAGAGCAATTCACCCCTCCACTTT	CATSAGQSNSPLHF
TRBV12-3/TRBV12-4	TRBJ1-5	TRBD1	-	TGTGCCAGCAGTTTGGACAGGCTGCAGCCCCAGCATTTT	CASSLDRLQPQHF
TRBV27	TRBJ1-5	TRBD1	many	TGTGCCAGCAGTTCCCGACTAACAGGGGGCGTTGTTCAGCCCCAGCATTTT	CASSSRLTGGVVQPQHF
TRBV7-6	TRBJ2-1	TRBD2	-	TGTGCCAGCAGTTCCGACAGCGGGGAATACAATGAGCAGTTCTTC	CASSSDSGEYNEQFF
TRBV7-9	TRBJ2-5	TRBD2	once	TGTGCCAGCAGCTTTGGGGTAGCGGGGGGGCACCCGGAGACCCAGTACTTC	CASSFGVAGGHPETQYF
TRBV4-2	TRBJ2-1	TRBD2	once	TGTGCCAGCAGCCAAGACGCTAGCGGGACCTACAATGAGCAGTTCTTC	CASSQDASGTYNEQFF
TRBV7-3	TRBJ1-1	TRBD1	-	TGTGCCAGCAGCCCTGGACAGGGCACTGAAGCTTTCTTT	CASSPGQGTEAFF
TRBV25-1	TRBJ1-4	-	-	TGTGCCAGCTGGCTGGAAAAACTGTTTTTT	CASWLEKLFF
TRBV12-5	TRBJ2-2	-	-	TGTGCTAGTGGTCAGGACAGCGCCGCCGGGGAGCTGTTTTTT	CASGQDSAAGELFF
TRBV6-5	TRBJ2-5	TRBD1	-	TGTGCCAGCAGTCGACAGGGGTTAAGAGGGGAGACCCAGTACTTC	CASSRQGLRGETQYF
TRBV19	TRBJ2-2	TRBD2	-	TGTGCCAGTAGTTCCGCGGGGGGGCGGACCGGGGAGCTGTTTTTT	CASSSAGGRTGELFF
TRBV11-2	TRBJ2-2	-	-	TGTGCCAGCAGCTTAATCCACAGGTCCACCGGGGAGCTGTTTTTT	CASSLIHRSTGELFF
TRBV12-2	TRBJ2-7	-	-	TGTGCAAGTCGCTTGACCCCGGGACAGGGGCCTTCAAGCTCCTACGAGCAGTACTTC	CASRLTPGQGPSSSYEQYF
TRBV2	TRBJ2-7	TRBD2	-	TGTGCCAGCGGCGGGAGACTTGTATACGAGCAGTACTTC	CASGGRLVYEQYF
TRBV14	TRBJ2-1	TRBD2	-	TGTGCCAGCAGCCCGCTTAGCGGGACCTACAATGAGCAGTTCTTC	CASSPLSGTYNEQFF
TRBV18	TRBJ1-2	TRBD1	-	TGTGCCAGCTCACCCGTGCCGGGACAGGGATTTGGCGGCTATGGCTACACCTTC	CASSPVPGQGFGGYGYTF
TRBV5-1	TRBJ2-3	TRBD2	-	TGCGCCAGCAGCTTGTGGGGTAGCGGGAACACAGATACGCAGTATTTT	CASSLWGSGNTDTQYF
TRBV28	TRBJ2-3	TRBD2	-	TGTGCCAGCAGTCGGGAGGTGGGCACAGATACGCAGTATTTT	CASSREVGTDTQYF